Here is one T cell receptor beta chain with its context. What it recognizes is unknown. CDR3 length: 13 residues. CDR1 is SGDLS and CDR2 is YYNGEE in the germline V gene. With 3 bases removed from V and 5 bases from J, the gap between germline ends came to 11 bases. The data stem from a study of blood T cells in healthy people across ages. Every participating donor contributed about 10 milliliters of peripheral blood through a draw. A J-beta primer mix and a sample-barcoded 5' primer were used in a second PCR of roughly 6 to 12 cycles. TCRdb re-called the 5' RACE reads through MiXCR, storing one row per CDR3 protein. The table includes 980,000 or so distinct CDR3 sequences, under 50% detected once. Whole-study findings and limits: Estimated diversity that came from one million T cells was considered an underestimate.

The sequencing input was blood. This TCR came from a man aged 25-40 years in good health. The genes are TRBV9 and TRBJ2-5; no reliable D call. The CDR3 DNA sequence: TGTGCCAGCAGCGAGTACGGTTGGGAGACCCAGTACTTC. This gives the protein CASSEYGWETQYF.